These T cell receptor beta chains were read from a single sample in a study of beta chain features in type 1 diabetes. Clones were sequenced by immunoSEQ multiplex PCR, and TCRdb holds only the in-frame ones, with some missing. Of about half a million clones in the sample, roughly 30% are singletons; the top ten hold 0.05% to 0.07%. What was sequenced was naive CD4+ T cells from blood. These receptors were collected from a man between 18 and 35 years old in good health. CDR3s include the opening cysteine and the closing phenylalanine or tryptophan. A D gene is named only where the DNA matches it firmly. Rows give clone size only sometimes, using once, few, many, or a class for an expanded clone.

j_call: TRBJ2-7; clone_size: .; d_call: TRBD2; v_call: TRBV29-1; cdr3_aa: CSVLGLAGPYEQYF; cdr3_nt: TGCAGCGTTCTGGGACTAGCGGGCCCCTACGAGCAGTACTTC
j_call: TRBJ2-1; clone_size: .; d_call: .; v_call: TRBV29-1; cdr3_aa: CSVEDLGRNEQFF; cdr3_nt: TGCAGCGTTGAAGACTTGGGGAGGAATGAGCAGTTCTTC
j_call: TRBJ2-5; clone_size: .; d_call: TRBD1; v_call: TRBV28; cdr3_aa: CASSVGTGGETQYF; cdr3_nt: TGTGCCAGCAGCGTCGGGACAGGCGGGGAGACCCAGTACTTC
j_call: TRBJ2-7; clone_size: .; d_call: .; v_call: TRBV5-1; cdr3_aa: CASSSDYEQYF; cdr3_nt: TGCGCCAGCAGTTCTGACTACGAGCAGTACTTC
j_call: TRBJ2-5; clone_size: .; d_call: TRBD2; v_call: TRBV5-4; cdr3_aa: CASSTTSGSETQYF; cdr3_nt: TGTGCCAGCAGCACGACTAGCGGGAGCGAGACCCAGTACTTC
j_call: TRBJ2-3; clone_size: .; d_call: .; v_call: TRBV5-6; cdr3_aa: CASRDLGESDTQYF; cdr3_nt: TGTGCCAGCAGGGACCTTGGGGAATCGGATACGCAGTATTTT
j_call: TRBJ2-7; clone_size: .; d_call: TRBD2; v_call: TRBV6-1; cdr3_aa: CASSERGSFSGTSYEQYF; cdr3_nt: TGTGCCAGCAGTGAAAGGGGCTCCTTTAGCGGGACTTCCTACGAGCAGTACTTC
j_call: TRBJ2-1; clone_size: .; d_call: .; v_call: TRBV29-1; cdr3_aa: CSVGAYYNEQFF; cdr3_nt: TGCAGCGTAGGGGCCTACTACAATGAGCAGTTCTTC
j_call: TRBJ2-1; clone_size: .; d_call: .; v_call: TRBV6-1; cdr3_aa: CASPGPYNEQFF; cdr3_nt: TGTGCCAGCCCGGGGCCTTACAATGAGCAGTTCTTC
j_call: TRBJ2-2; clone_size: .; d_call: TRBD1; v_call: TRBV9; cdr3_aa: CASSVYPGGTGELFF; cdr3_nt: TGTGCCAGCAGCGTCTACCCAGGGGGCACCGGGGAGCTGTTTTTT
j_call: TRBJ2-7; clone_size: .; d_call: .; v_call: TRBV5-1; cdr3_aa: CASSQDSLYEQYF; cdr3_nt: TGCGCCAGCAGCCAGGACAGCCTCTACGAGCAGTACTTC
j_call: TRBJ2-3; clone_size: few; d_call: TRBD1; v_call: TRBV10-3; cdr3_aa: CAISDVPRTGGSDTQYF; cdr3_nt: TGTGCCATCAGTGATGTACCCAGGACAGGGGGCTCGGATACGCAGTATTTT
j_call: TRBJ2-2; clone_size: few; d_call: TRBD2; v_call: TRBV9; cdr3_aa: CASTIIPGLAGAGELFF; cdr3_nt: TGTGCCAGCACCATCATACCGGGACTAGCGGGAGCTGGGGAGCTGTTTTTT
j_call: TRBJ2-1; clone_size: .; d_call: TRBD2; v_call: TRBV9; cdr3_aa: CASSVGGTTEQFF; cdr3_nt: TGTGCCAGCAGCGTAGGTGGGACTACTGAGCAGTTCTTC
j_call: TRBJ2-1; clone_size: .; d_call: TRBD2; v_call: TRBV9; cdr3_aa: CASSVLSGSYNEQFF; cdr3_nt: TGTGCCAGCAGCGTTCTTAGCGGGAGCTACAATGAGCAGTTCTTC
j_call: TRBJ2-2; clone_size: few; d_call: .; v_call: TRBV29-1; cdr3_aa: CSEGGRRADDTGELFF; cdr3_nt: TGCAGCGAGGGGGGGCGCAGGGCGGATGACACCGGGGAGCTGTTTTTT
j_call: TRBJ2-3; clone_size: few; d_call: .; v_call: TRBV4-1; cdr3_aa: CASSWSGRRTDTQYF; cdr3_nt: TGCGCCAGCAGCTGGTCTGGGCGGAGAACAGATACGCAGTATTTT
j_call: TRBJ2-7; clone_size: few; d_call: .; v_call: TRBV5-4; cdr3_aa: CASSLERGSYEQYF; cdr3_nt: TGTGCCAGCAGCTTGGAACGGGGCTCCTACGAGCAGTACTTC
j_call: TRBJ2-1; clone_size: few; d_call: TRBD2; v_call: TRBV5-1; cdr3_aa: CASSLASPGGVFSNEQFF; cdr3_nt: TGCGCCAGCAGCTTGGCCTCTCCGGGAGGGGTGTTTAGCAATGAGCAGTTCTTC
j_call: TRBJ1-5; clone_size: .; d_call: .; v_call: TRBV7-3; cdr3_aa: CASSSWGNQPQHF; cdr3_nt: TGTGCCAGCAGCTCCTGGGGCAATCAGCCCCAGCATTTT
j_call: TRBJ2-5; clone_size: .; d_call: .; v_call: TRBV15; cdr3_aa: CATSRDLRGRGQETQYF; cdr3_nt: TGTGCCACCAGCAGAGATTTGCGGGGAAGAGGGCAAGAGACCCAGTACTTC
j_call: TRBJ1-5; clone_size: few; d_call: .; v_call: TRBV2; cdr3_aa: CASSEDRGNQPQHF; cdr3_nt: TGTGCCAGCAGCGAAGACAGAGGGAACCAGCCCCAGCATTTT
j_call: TRBJ2-7; clone_size: few; d_call: .; v_call: TRBV7-2; cdr3_aa: CASSLGQVMYEQYF; cdr3_nt: TGTGCCAGCAGCTTAGGACAGGTGATGTACGAGCAGTACTTC
j_call: TRBJ1-5; clone_size: .; d_call: .; v_call: TRBV9; cdr3_aa: CASSATGQSQPQHF; cdr3_nt: TGTGCCAGCAGCGCGACAGGACAGAGTCAGCCCCAGCATTTT
j_call: TRBJ2-1; clone_size: few; d_call: .; v_call: TRBV5-6; cdr3_aa: CASSRRTSSYNEQFF; cdr3_nt: TGTGCCAGCAGCCGAAGGACCAGCTCCTACAATGAGCAGTTCTTC
j_call: TRBJ1-1; clone_size: .; d_call: .; v_call: TRBV28; cdr3_aa: CASSSATVRERGTEAFF; cdr3_nt: TGTGCCAGCAGTTCGGCCACAGTTAGGGAAAGAGGCACTGAAGCTTTCTTT
j_call: TRBJ2-7; clone_size: .; d_call: TRBD2; v_call: TRBV10-3; cdr3_aa: CAISEGLAPYYEQYF; cdr3_nt: TGTGCCATCAGTGAAGGACTAGCGCCTTACTACGAGCAGTACTTC
j_call: TRBJ2-5; clone_size: .; d_call: .; v_call: TRBV19; cdr3_aa: CASSIEETQYF; cdr3_nt: TGTGCCAGTAGTATAGAGGAGACCCAGTACTTC
j_call: TRBJ2-7; clone_size: .; d_call: .; v_call: TRBV7-2; cdr3_aa: CASSLERGTYEQYF; cdr3_nt: TGTGCCAGCAGCTTAGAGAGGGGAACCTACGAGCAGTACTTC
j_call: TRBJ2-5; clone_size: .; d_call: TRBD2; v_call: TRBV2; cdr3_aa: CASSPGLVGETQYF; cdr3_nt: TGTGCCAGCAGTCCCGGACTAGTGGGTGAGACCCAGTACTTC
j_call: TRBJ2-1; clone_size: .; d_call: .; v_call: TRBV2; cdr3_aa: CASSESNEQFF; cdr3_nt: TGTGCCAGCAGTGAAAGCAATGAGCAGTTCTTC
j_call: TRBJ1-2; clone_size: few; d_call: TRBD1; v_call: TRBV30; cdr3_aa: CASPPGQAALYGYTF; cdr3_nt: TGTGCCTCGCCTCCGGGACAGGCAGCCCTCTATGGCTACACCTTC
j_call: TRBJ2-1; clone_size: .; d_call: .; v_call: TRBV7-9; cdr3_aa: CASSRRGESYNEQFF; cdr3_nt: TGTGCCAGCAGCCGCCGGGGTGAGTCCTACAATGAGCAGTTCTTC
j_call: TRBJ2-7; clone_size: .; d_call: .; v_call: TRBV5-1; cdr3_aa: CASSRDRHEQYF; cdr3_nt: TGCGCCAGCAGCCGGGACCGACACGAGCAGTACTTC
j_call: TRBJ2-7; clone_size: .; d_call: .; v_call: TRBV30; cdr3_aa: CAWSIRWDEQYF; cdr3_nt: TGTGCCTGGAGTATTAGATGGGACGAGCAGTACTTC
j_call: TRBJ2-6; clone_size: .; d_call: .; v_call: TRBV11-2; cdr3_aa: CASSLGVYSSGANVLTF; cdr3_nt: TGTGCCAGCAGCTTAGGGGTATACAGCTCTGGGGCCAACGTCCTGACTTTC
j_call: TRBJ2-6; clone_size: few; d_call: .; v_call: TRBV25-1; cdr3_aa: CASSGAGANVLTF; cdr3_nt: TGTGCCAGCAGTGGGGCTGGGGCCAACGTCCTGACTTTC
j_call: TRBJ2-2; clone_size: few; d_call: TRBD1; v_call: TRBV7-2; cdr3_aa: CASSPRGTGGTGELFF; cdr3_nt: TGTGCCAGCAGCCCCCGGGGGACAGGGGGAACCGGGGAGCTGTTTTTT
j_call: TRBJ2-3; clone_size: few; d_call: .; v_call: TRBV7-2; cdr3_aa: CASSLVGQGTDTQYF; cdr3_nt: TGTGCCAGCAGCTTAGTCGGCCAGGGCACAGATACGCAGTATTTT
j_call: TRBJ2-4; clone_size: .; d_call: TRBD2; v_call: TRBV7-2; cdr3_aa: CASSLEAGGVAKNIQYF; cdr3_nt: TGTGCCAGCAGCTTAGAGGCGGGAGGCGTGGCCAAAAACATTCAGTACTTC
j_call: TRBJ2-5; clone_size: .; d_call: .; v_call: TRBV4-1; cdr3_aa: CASSHAFGTQYF; cdr3_nt: TGCGCCAGCAGCCATGCCTTTGGGACCCAGTACTTC
j_call: TRBJ2-3; clone_size: .; d_call: TRBD2; v_call: TRBV7-9; cdr3_aa: CASSPSLAATDTQYF; cdr3_nt: TGTGCCAGCAGCCCGTCCCTAGCGGCCACAGATACGCAGTATTTT
j_call: TRBJ2-2; clone_size: .; d_call: .; v_call: TRBV5-1; cdr3_aa: CASSLASGFTGELFF; cdr3_nt: TGCGCCAGCAGCTTGGCCTCAGGATTTACCGGGGAGCTGTTTTTT
j_call: TRBJ2-1; clone_size: .; d_call: TRBD2; v_call: TRBV7-2; cdr3_aa: CASSLVRASGDYNEQFF; cdr3_nt: TGTGCCAGCAGCTTAGTGAGAGCTAGCGGGGATTACAATGAGCAGTTCTTC
j_call: TRBJ1-4; clone_size: .; d_call: .; v_call: TRBV7-2; cdr3_aa: CASSNQGRVWEKLFF; cdr3_nt: TGTGCCAGCAGCAACCAGGGAAGGGTCTGGGAAAAACTGTTTTTT
j_call: TRBJ1-2; clone_size: .; d_call: .; v_call: TRBV5-4; cdr3_aa: CASSYDGYGYTF; cdr3_nt: TGTGCCAGCAGCTACGACGGCTATGGCTACACCTTC
j_call: TRBJ2-3; clone_size: few; d_call: .; v_call: TRBV13; cdr3_aa: CASSLRATGDTQYF; cdr3_nt: TGTGCCAGCAGCCTCCGGGCCACCGGCGATACGCAGTATTTT
j_call: TRBJ2-5; clone_size: few; d_call: .; v_call: TRBV29-1; cdr3_aa: CSVGGQNQETQYF; cdr3_nt: TGCAGCGTTGGTGGTCAAAACCAAGAGACCCAGTACTTC
j_call: TRBJ2-7; clone_size: .; d_call: TRBD2; v_call: TRBV11-2; cdr3_aa: CASSPPGTSGRKGEQYF; cdr3_nt: TGTGCCAGCAGCCCCCCCGGGACTAGCGGGAGGAAGGGTGAGCAGTACTTC
j_call: TRBJ1-5; clone_size: few; d_call: TRBD1; v_call: TRBV9; cdr3_aa: CASSTGEDQPQHF; cdr3_nt: TGTGCCAGCAGTACAGGGGAGGATCAGCCCCAGCATTTT
j_call: TRBJ2-3; clone_size: .; d_call: .; v_call: TRBV25-1; cdr3_aa: CASRGSTDTQYF; cdr3_nt: TGTGCCAGCAGAGGTTCCACAGATACGCAGTATTTT
j_call: TRBJ2-7; clone_size: .; d_call: TRBD1; v_call: TRBV7-2; cdr3_aa: CASSQGTAYEQYF; cdr3_nt: TGTGCCAGCAGCCAAGGGACAGCCTACGAGCAGTACTTC